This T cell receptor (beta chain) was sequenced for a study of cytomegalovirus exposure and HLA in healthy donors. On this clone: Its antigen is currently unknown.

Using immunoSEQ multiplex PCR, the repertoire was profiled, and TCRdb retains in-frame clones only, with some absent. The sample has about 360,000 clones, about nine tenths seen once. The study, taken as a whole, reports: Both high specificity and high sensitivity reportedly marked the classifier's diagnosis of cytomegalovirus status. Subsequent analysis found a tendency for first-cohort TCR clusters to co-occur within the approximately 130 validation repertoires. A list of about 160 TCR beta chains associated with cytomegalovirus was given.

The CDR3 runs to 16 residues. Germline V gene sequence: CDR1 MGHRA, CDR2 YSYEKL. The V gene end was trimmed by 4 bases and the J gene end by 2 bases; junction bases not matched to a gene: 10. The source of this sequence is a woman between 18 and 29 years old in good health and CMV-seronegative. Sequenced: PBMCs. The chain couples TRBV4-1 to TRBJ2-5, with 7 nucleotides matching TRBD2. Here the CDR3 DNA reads TGCGCCAGCAGCCTAAACCCTAGCGGCCAACAAGAGACCCAGTACTTC. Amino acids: CASSLNPSGQQETQYF.